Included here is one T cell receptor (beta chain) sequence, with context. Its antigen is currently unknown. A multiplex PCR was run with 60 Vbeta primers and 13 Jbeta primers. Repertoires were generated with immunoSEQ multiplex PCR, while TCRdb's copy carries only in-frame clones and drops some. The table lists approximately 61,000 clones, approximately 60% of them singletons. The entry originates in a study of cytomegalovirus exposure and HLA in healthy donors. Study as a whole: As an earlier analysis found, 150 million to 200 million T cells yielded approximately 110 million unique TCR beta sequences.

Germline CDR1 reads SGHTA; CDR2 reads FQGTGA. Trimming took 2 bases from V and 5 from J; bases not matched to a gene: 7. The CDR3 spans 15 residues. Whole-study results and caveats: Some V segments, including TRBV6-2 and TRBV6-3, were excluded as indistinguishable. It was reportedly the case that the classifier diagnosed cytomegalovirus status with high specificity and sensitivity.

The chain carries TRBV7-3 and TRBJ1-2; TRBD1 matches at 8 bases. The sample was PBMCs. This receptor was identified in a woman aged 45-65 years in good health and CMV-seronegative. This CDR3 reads CASSLGPQGDYGYTF. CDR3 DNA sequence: TGTGCCAGCAGCTTAGGCCCACAGGGGGATTATGGCTACACCTTC.